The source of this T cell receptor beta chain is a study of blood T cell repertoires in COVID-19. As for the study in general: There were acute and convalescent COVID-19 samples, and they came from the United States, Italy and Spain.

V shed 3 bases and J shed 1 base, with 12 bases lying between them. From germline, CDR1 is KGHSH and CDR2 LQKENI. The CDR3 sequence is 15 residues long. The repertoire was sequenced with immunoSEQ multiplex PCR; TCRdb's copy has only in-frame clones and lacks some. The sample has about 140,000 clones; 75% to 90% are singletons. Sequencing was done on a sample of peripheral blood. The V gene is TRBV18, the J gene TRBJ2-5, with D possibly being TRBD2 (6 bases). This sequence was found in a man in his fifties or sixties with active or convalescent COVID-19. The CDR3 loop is CASSPGGAGQETQYF. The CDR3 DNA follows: TGTGCCAGCTCACCCGGGGGAGCGGGCCAAGAGACCCAGTACTTC. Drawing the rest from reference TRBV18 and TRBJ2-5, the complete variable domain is NAGVMQNPRHLVRRRGQEARLRCSPMKGHSHVYWYRQLPEEGLKFMVYLQKENIIDESGMPKERFSAEFPKEGPSILRIQQVVRGDSAAYFCASSPGGAGQETQYFGPGTRLLVL.